Listed below are T cell receptor beta chains from one sample, sequenced in a study of radiation and T cells in renal cell carcinoma. Clones were read by immunoSEQ multiplex PCR, and TCRdb kept only the in-frame ones, dropping some. The sample carries about 120,000 clones, 81% recorded once. Sample: blood, taken from a patient whose treatment included radiotherapy and nephrectomy. These receptors all stem from a middle-aged man with renal cell carcinoma. The CDR3 runs from the conserved cysteine through the conserved F or W. The order of the fields is CDR3 DNA, CDR3 protein, J gene, V gene, CDR3 length, clone size, D gene. A D gene is named only where the DNA matches it firmly. Expanded clones are given a class, and other clones once, few, many or no size at all.

cdr3_nt: TGTGCAAGTCGTTTAAGACCTACGGACAATCAGCCCCAGCATTTT
cdr3_aa: CASRLRPTDNQPQHF
j_call: TRBJ1-5
v_call: TRBV12-2
cdr3_length: 15
clone_size: NA
d_call: NA

cdr3_nt: TGCGCCAGCAGCCAAGGTGGGGGGGCCTCTGTCAAAAACATTCAGTACTTC
cdr3_aa: CASSQGGGASVKNIQYF
j_call: TRBJ2-4
v_call: TRBV4-1
cdr3_length: 17
clone_size: NA
d_call: NA

cdr3_nt: TGCGCCAGCAGTGGTTCCTACGAGCAGTACTTC
cdr3_aa: CASSGSYEQYF
j_call: TRBJ2-7
v_call: TRBV4-1
cdr3_length: 11
clone_size: once
d_call: NA

cdr3_nt: TGCGCCAGCAGCTTCGGGTCCTACAATGAGCAGTTCTTC
cdr3_aa: CASSFGSYNEQFF
j_call: TRBJ2-1
v_call: TRBV5-1
cdr3_length: 13
clone_size: few
d_call: NA

cdr3_nt: TGTGCCGGATCGGACACCCTCTATGGCTACACCTTC
cdr3_aa: CAGSDTLYGYTF
j_call: TRBJ1-2
v_call: TRBV28
cdr3_length: 12
clone_size: NA
d_call: NA

cdr3_nt: TGTGCCAGCAGCTTGGGTCCGGGTTATAAAAACACTGAAGCTTTCTTT
cdr3_aa: CASSLGPGYKNTEAFF
j_call: TRBJ1-1
v_call: TRBV7-8
cdr3_length: 16
clone_size: NA
d_call: NA

cdr3_nt: TGTGCCAGCAGGAGGGAAAAACTGTTTTTT
cdr3_aa: CASRREKLFF
j_call: TRBJ1-4
v_call: TRBV25-1
cdr3_length: 10
clone_size: few
d_call: NA

cdr3_nt: TGCGCCAGCAGCGTTAGCACAGATACGCAGTATTTT
cdr3_aa: CASSVSTDTQYF
j_call: TRBJ2-3
v_call: TRBV5-1
cdr3_length: 12
clone_size: once
d_call: NA

cdr3_nt: TGCGCCAGCAGTCAAAAGTCCTACTCCTACAATGAGCAGTTCTTC
cdr3_aa: CASSQKSYSYNEQFF
j_call: TRBJ2-1
v_call: TRBV23-1
cdr3_length: 15
clone_size: NA
d_call: NA

cdr3_nt: TGCGCCAGCAGCATCTTACAGGGTACTAACTATGGCTACACCTTC
cdr3_aa: CASSILQGTNYGYTF
j_call: TRBJ1-2
v_call: TRBV5-1
cdr3_length: 15
clone_size: NA
d_call: NA

cdr3_nt: TGTGCCAGTAGTGGATCGACAGGCTACGAGCAGTACTTC
cdr3_aa: CASSGSTGYEQYF
j_call: TRBJ2-7
v_call: TRBV19
cdr3_length: 13
clone_size: NA
d_call: NA

cdr3_nt: TGTGCCAGCAGCTTGTTGGCCGCAGGACTAAATACCTACGAGCAGTACTTC
cdr3_aa: CASSLLAAGLNTYEQYF
j_call: TRBJ2-7
v_call: TRBV11-2
cdr3_length: 17
clone_size: NA
d_call: NA

cdr3_nt: TGTGCCAGCAGTGTAATCCACGAGCAGTACTTC
cdr3_aa: CASSVIHEQYF
j_call: TRBJ2-7
v_call: TRBV25-1
cdr3_length: 11
clone_size: NA
d_call: NA

cdr3_nt: TGTGCCAGCAGCCTCAGGGCAACTGAAGCTTTCTTT
cdr3_aa: CASSLRATEAFF
j_call: TRBJ1-1
v_call: TRBV6-1
cdr3_length: 12
clone_size: NA
d_call: NA

cdr3_nt: TGTGCCAGCTCGCTGCGGGACAGGGGCGGGATGAACACTGAAGCTTTCTTT
cdr3_aa: CASSLRDRGGMNTEAFF
j_call: TRBJ1-1
v_call: TRBV18
cdr3_length: 17
clone_size: NA
d_call: TRBD1

cdr3_nt: TGTGCCAGCAGTACTTACAGTGTGATGAACACTGAAGCTTTCTTT
cdr3_aa: CASSTYSVMNTEAFF
j_call: TRBJ1-1
v_call: TRBV6-5
cdr3_length: 15
clone_size: NA
d_call: NA

cdr3_nt: TGTGCCAGCAGAAATAGCGGGGACAGCAATGAGCAGTTCTTC
cdr3_aa: CASRNSGDSNEQFF
j_call: TRBJ2-1
v_call: TRBV2
cdr3_length: 14
clone_size: NA
d_call: NA

cdr3_nt: TGTGCCAGCAGCGCTGGGTCTTGGAGCACAGATACGCAGTATTTT
cdr3_aa: CASSAGSWSTDTQYF
j_call: TRBJ2-3
v_call: TRBV9
cdr3_length: 15
clone_size: NA
d_call: NA

cdr3_nt: TGTGCCAGCATTCCGGGACAGGGGGCAAACACCATATATTTT
cdr3_aa: CASIPGQGANTIYF
j_call: TRBJ1-3
v_call: TRBV28
cdr3_length: 14
clone_size: NA
d_call: TRBD1

cdr3_nt: TGTGCCAGCAGTTACTCAGAGAACACTGAAGCTTTCTTT
cdr3_aa: CASSYSENTEAFF
j_call: TRBJ1-1
v_call: TRBV6-5
cdr3_length: 13
clone_size: NA
d_call: NA

cdr3_nt: TGTGCCAGCAGCTTAGAGCAGTATAATTCACCCCTCCACTTT
cdr3_aa: CASSLEQYNSPLHF
j_call: TRBJ1-6
v_call: TRBV7-9
cdr3_length: 14
clone_size: NA
d_call: NA

cdr3_nt: TGCGCCAGCAGCTTGGCCGATCCAATATCTGGCTACACCTTC
cdr3_aa: CASSLADPISGYTF
j_call: TRBJ1-2
v_call: TRBV5-1
cdr3_length: 14
clone_size: NA
d_call: NA

cdr3_nt: TGTGCCAGAAAGACACCCGTGAACACTGAAGCTTTCTTT
cdr3_aa: CARKTPVNTEAFF
j_call: TRBJ1-1
v_call: TRBV27
cdr3_length: 13
clone_size: NA
d_call: NA

cdr3_nt: TGTGCCAGCAGCTTAGGAACCCTAGCGGGGCGCCAAGAGACCCAGTACTTC
cdr3_aa: CASSLGTLAGRQETQYF
j_call: TRBJ2-5
v_call: TRBV7-9
cdr3_length: 17
clone_size: NA
d_call: TRBD2

cdr3_nt: TGTGCCAGCAGCTTTAACGCAGGGGGCCGGAACGAGCAGTACTTC
cdr3_aa: CASSFNAGGRNEQYF
j_call: TRBJ2-7
v_call: TRBV7-9
cdr3_length: 15
clone_size: NA
d_call: TRBD1

cdr3_nt: TGTGCCAGTAGGGGAGACAGGGGTGGGAGACAGCCCCAGCATTTT
cdr3_aa: CASRGDRGGRQPQHF
j_call: TRBJ1-5
v_call: TRBV19
cdr3_length: 15
clone_size: NA
d_call: TRBD1